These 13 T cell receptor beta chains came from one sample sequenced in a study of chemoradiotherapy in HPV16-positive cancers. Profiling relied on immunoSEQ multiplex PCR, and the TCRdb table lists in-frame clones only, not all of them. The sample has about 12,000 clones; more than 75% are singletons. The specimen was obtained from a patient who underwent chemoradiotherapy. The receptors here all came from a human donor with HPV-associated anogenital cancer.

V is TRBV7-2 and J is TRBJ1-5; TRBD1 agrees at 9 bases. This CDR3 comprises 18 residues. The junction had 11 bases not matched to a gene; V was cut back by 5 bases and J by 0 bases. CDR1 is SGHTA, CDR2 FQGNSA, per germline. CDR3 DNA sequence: TGTGCCAGCAGCCCGGGACAGGGACTAGGCGGTAGCAATCAGCCCCAGCATTTT. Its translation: CASSPGQGLGGSNQPQHF.

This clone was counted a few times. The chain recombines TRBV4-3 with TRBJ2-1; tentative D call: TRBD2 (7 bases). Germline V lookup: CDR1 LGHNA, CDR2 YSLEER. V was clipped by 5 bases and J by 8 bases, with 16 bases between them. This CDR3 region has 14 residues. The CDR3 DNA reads TGCGCCAGCAGCTGGCGGGGGCAAGGCGATGAGCAGTTCTTC. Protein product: CASSWRGQGDEQFF.

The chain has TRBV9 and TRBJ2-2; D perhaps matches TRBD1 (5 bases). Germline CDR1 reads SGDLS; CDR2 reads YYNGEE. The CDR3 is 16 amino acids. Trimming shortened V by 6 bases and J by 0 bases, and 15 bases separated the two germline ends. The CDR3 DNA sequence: TGTGCCAGCACCGGCGGTTCAGGGACGAACACCGGGGAGCTGTTTTTT. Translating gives CASTGGSGTNTGELFF.

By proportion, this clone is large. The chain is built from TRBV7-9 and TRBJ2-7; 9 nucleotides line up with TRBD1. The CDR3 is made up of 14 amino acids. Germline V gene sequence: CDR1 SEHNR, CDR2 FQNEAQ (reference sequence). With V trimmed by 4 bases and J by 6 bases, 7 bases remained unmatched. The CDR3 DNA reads TGTGCCAGCAGCTCATACAGGGGGCTCGGCGAGCAGTACTTC. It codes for CASSSYRGLGEQYF.

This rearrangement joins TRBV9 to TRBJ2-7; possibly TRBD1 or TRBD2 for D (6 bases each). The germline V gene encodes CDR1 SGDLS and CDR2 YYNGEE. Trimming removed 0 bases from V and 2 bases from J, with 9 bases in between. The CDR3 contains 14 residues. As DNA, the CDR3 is TGTGCCAGCAGCGTAGGAGGGGGGACCTACGAGCAGTACTTC. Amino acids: CASSVGGGTYEQYF.

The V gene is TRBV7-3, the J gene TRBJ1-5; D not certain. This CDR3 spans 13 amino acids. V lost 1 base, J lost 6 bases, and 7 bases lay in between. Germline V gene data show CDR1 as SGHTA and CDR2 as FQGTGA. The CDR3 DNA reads TGTGCCAGCAGCTTAATGCGGGGTCAGCCCCAGCATTTT. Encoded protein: CASSLMRGQPQHF.

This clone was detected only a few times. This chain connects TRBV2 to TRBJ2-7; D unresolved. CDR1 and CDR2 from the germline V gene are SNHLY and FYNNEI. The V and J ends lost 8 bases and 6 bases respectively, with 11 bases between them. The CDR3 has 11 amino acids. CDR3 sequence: CASRDLVEQYF. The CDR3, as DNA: TGTGCCAGCCGAGATTTGGTCGAGCAGTACTTC.

In DNA form, the CDR3 reads TGTGCCAGTAGTATGGAGCTTCCCTCCTACGAGCAGTACTTC. Translated, it gives CASSMELPSYEQYF. This chain joins TRBV19 and TRBJ2-7; D remains unclear. CDR3 size: 14 residues. Germline CDR1 and CDR2: LNHDA and SQIVND (reference sequence). V gave up 3 bases and J gave up 0 bases, with 9 bases separating them.

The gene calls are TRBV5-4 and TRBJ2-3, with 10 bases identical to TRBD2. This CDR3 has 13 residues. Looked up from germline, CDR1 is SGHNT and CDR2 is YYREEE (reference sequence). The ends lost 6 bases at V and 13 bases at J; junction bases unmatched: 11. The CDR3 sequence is CASNSGVAGGKYF. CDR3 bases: TGTGCCAGCAACAGTGGGGTAGCGGGGGGCAAGTATTTT.

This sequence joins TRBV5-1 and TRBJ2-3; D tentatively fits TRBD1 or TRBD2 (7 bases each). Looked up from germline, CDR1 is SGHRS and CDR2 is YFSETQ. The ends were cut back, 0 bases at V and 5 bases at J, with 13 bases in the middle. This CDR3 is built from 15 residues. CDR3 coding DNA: TGCGCCAGCAGCTTGGACAGGGGAGGGGAAGATACGCAGTATTTT. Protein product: CASSLDRGGEDTQYF.

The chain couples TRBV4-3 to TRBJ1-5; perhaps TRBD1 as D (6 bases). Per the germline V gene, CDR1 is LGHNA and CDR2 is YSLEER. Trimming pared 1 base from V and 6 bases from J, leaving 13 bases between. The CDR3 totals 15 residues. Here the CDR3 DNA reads TGCGCCAGCAGCCAAGTACAGGGTGGTGCTCAGCCCCAGCATTTT. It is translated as CASSQVQGGAQPQHF.

The CDR3 sequence is CASSFGQTSTNEKLFF. The CDR3 DNA reads as TGTGCCAGCAGCTTTGGTCAAACGTCAACTAATGAAAAACTGTTTTTT. The chain combines TRBV5-6 with TRBJ1-4; D is undetermined. Germline V CDR1 and CDR2: SGHDT, YYEEEE. The CDR3 loop spans 16 amino acids. Trimming pared 2 bases from V and 0 bases from J, leaving 11 bases between.

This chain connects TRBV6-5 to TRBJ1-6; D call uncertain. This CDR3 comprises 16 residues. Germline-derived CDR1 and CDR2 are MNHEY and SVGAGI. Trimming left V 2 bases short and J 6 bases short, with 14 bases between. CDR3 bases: TGTGCCAGCAGTTACAACCTTAGAACCGTTAATTCACCCCTCCACTTT. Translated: CASSYNLRTVNSPLHF.